The present entry profiles one T cell receptor beta chain with its context. Its cognate antigen is unknown. The sample comes from a study of metastatic and nonmetastatic thyroid tumors. Study overall: Both malignant and benign thyroid patients supplied peripheral blood and tumor or nodule tissue samples, across which the repertoires of these patients were then compared.

Authors' processing steps: Across clinicopathological groups, CDR3 differences served as the basis for building a distant-metastasis classifier for papillary thyroid cancer. TCRdb re-called the PCR reads via MiXCR. The authors' filters were not applied to this entry. The sample shows some 15,000 clones, approximately 20% of them seen only once. General study results and limits: Relative to benign nodules, malignant thyroid tumors were reportedly characterized by significantly elevated TCR beta diversity in blood and tumor.

Thyroid surgery took place with no prior treatment in any patient. Germline CDR1 is SGHRS and CDR2 is YFSETQ. V trimming: 7 bases; J trimming: 5 bases; junction bases outside the gene matches: 9. The CDR3 has 14 residues. This receptor was obtained from a female donor with papillary thyroid cancer or a benign thyroid nodule (not recorded which). Some clones in this sample may be carry-over from other donors' samples. The sequencing input was blood. The chain uses TRBV5-1 and TRBJ2-7, with 10 bases fitting TRBD2. The CDR3: CASAGLAGANEQYF. In nucleotides, the CDR3 is TGCGCCAGCGCGGGTCTAGCGGGAGCCAACGAGCAGTACTTC.